The 13 T cell receptor beta chains below all came from one sample that was sequenced in a study of cytomegalovirus exposure and HLA in healthy donors. The PCR used 60 Vbeta and 13 Jbeta primers. This table comes from immunoSEQ multiplex PCR, and its TCRdb copy is limited to in-frame clones, with some not included. The repertoire table contains about 70,000 clones. Sequencing was done on a sample of PBMCs. The source of these receptors is a female donor in good health and CMV-seropositive.

The chain recombines TRBV19 with TRBJ2-7; 8 bases align to TRBD1. V was pared by 5 bases and J by 2 bases, with 8 bases of the junction left unmatched. Germline loops: CDR1 LNHDA, CDR2 SQIVND (reference sequence). The CDR3 consists of 15 residues. CDR3 coding DNA: TGTGCCAGTAGTGACGAGGGACAGGCCCCCTACGAGCAGTACTTC. Amino acids: CASSDEGQAPYEQYF. The whole variable domain, remainder taken from reference TRBV19 and TRBJ2-7, is DGGITQSPKYLFRKEGQNVTLSCEQNLNHDAMYWYRQDPGQGLRLIYYSQIVNDFQKGDIAEGYSVSREKKESFPLTVTSAQKNPTAFYLCASSDEGQAPYEQYFGPGTRLTVT.

The chain carries TRBV7-2 and TRBJ2-2; 7 positions match TRBD2. From germline, CDR1 is SGHTA and CDR2 FQGNSA. The CDR3 length is 17 residues. V was clipped by 5 bases and J by 2 bases; unmatched bases: 11. The CDR3 DNA reads TGTGCCAGCAGCCAACCGTCTAGCGGTCTAAACACCGGGGAGCTGTTTTTT. Residues: CASSQPSSGLNTGELFF. Variable domain in full (rest from reference TRBV7-2 and TRBJ2-2): GAGVSQSPSNKVTEKGKDVELRCDPISGHTALYWYRQSLGQGLEFLIYFQGNSAPDKSGLPSDRFSAERTGGSVSTLTIQRTQQEDSAVYLCASSQPSSGLNTGELFFGEGSRLTVL.

The chain recombines TRBV2 with TRBJ1-2, with a tentative D call TRBD1 (6 bases). The CDR3 runs to 13 residues. CDR1 is SNHLY, CDR2 FYNNEI, per germline. V was cut by 5 bases and J by 4 bases, with 11 bases left in between. The CDR3 spells CASSLQGSYGYTF. For the CDR3, the DNA is TGTGCCAGCAGTCTACAGGGCAGCTATGGCTACACCTTC.

The chain recombines TRBV7-9 with TRBJ2-2; tentatively, D is TRBD1 (5 bases). The CDR3 is 17 amino acids. Trimming shortened V by 5 bases and J by 2 bases, and 18 bases separated the two germline ends. Germline loops: CDR1 SEHNR, CDR2 FQNEAQ (reference sequence). The CDR3 loop reads CASSHPGRVPNTGELFF. CDR3 in DNA: TGTGCCAGCAGCCATCCCGGCAGGGTTCCAAACACCGGGGAGCTGTTTTTT.

The chain carries TRBV9 and TRBJ2-5; D perhaps matches TRBD1 (6 bases). This CDR3 has 14 amino acids. V was shortened by 0 bases and J by 4 bases, with 10 bases between the two germline ends. Germline assignment: CDR1 SGDLS and CDR2 YYNGEE. The CDR3 coding sequence is TGTGCCAGCAGCGTAGCTTCAGGGGTAGAGACCCAGTACTTC. This gives the protein CASSVASGVETQYF. The full variable domain, in which reference TRBV9 and TRBJ2-5 provide the parts outside the CDR3, is DSGVTQTPKHLITATGQRVTLRCSPRSGDLSVYWYQQSLDQGLQFLIQYYNGEERAKGNILERFSAQQFPDLHSELNLSSLELGDSALYFCASSVASGVETQYFGPGTRLLVL.

The chain couples TRBV5-1 to TRBJ1-1, with 7 bases fitting TRBD1. Germline V gives CDR1 SGHRS, CDR2 YFSETQ. This CDR3 has 18 amino acids. The V gene end was trimmed by 2 bases and the J gene end by 5 bases; junction bases not matched to a gene: 18. The CDR3, as DNA: TGCGCCAGCAGCTTCCTGACAGAGACTCAGGGGGGAACAACTGAAGCTTTCTTT. Protein sequence: CASSFLTETQGGTTEAFF.

The chain joins TRBV30 to TRBJ1-2; no clear D. From germline, CDR1 is GTSNPN and CDR2 SVGIG (reference sequence). V lost 0 bases and J 5 bases, leaving 7 bases between the germline ends. The CDR3 spans 12 residues. Here the CDR3 reads CAWSVHVYGYTF. For the CDR3, the DNA is TGTGCCTGGAGTGTACATGTATATGGCTACACCTTC. Full variable domain (rest looked up from reference TRBV30 and TRBJ1-2): SQTIHQWPATLVQPVGSPLSLECTVEGTSNPNLYWYRQAAGRGLQLLFYSVGIGQISSEVPQNLSASRPQDRQFILSSKKLLLSDSGFYLCAWSVHVYGYTFGSGTRLTVV.

The genes are TRBV7-9 and TRBJ1-5, with TRBD1 as a possible D gene (5 bases). In germline, CDR1 is SEHNR, CDR2 FQNEAQ (reference sequence). V shed 5 bases and J shed 2 bases, with 10 bases lying between them. The CDR3 is 14 residues long. CDR3 residues: CASSIDSRNQPQHF. CDR3 DNA: TGTGCCAGCAGCATAGACAGTCGCAATCAGCCCCAGCATTTT.

The rearrangement uses TRBV19 and TRBJ2-4; TRBD1 agrees at 10 bases. The CDR3 runs to 15 residues. Looked up from germline, CDR1 is LNHDA and CDR2 is SQIVND (reference sequence). Trimming at V came to 5 bases and at J to 11 bases, leaving 12 bases not matched to a gene. CDR3 bases: TGTGCCAGTAGTCCGCTACCGGGACAGGGGATGTTTCAGTACTTC. Translated, it gives CASSPLPGQGMFQYF.

J is TRBJ2-7 and V is TRBV28; D possibly corresponds to TRBD2 (5 bases). Trimming removed 9 bases at V and 5 bases at J, with 17 bases between. CDR1 and CDR2 (germline): MDHEN, SYDVKM. The CDR3 length is 13 residues. CDR3 DNA: TGTGCCAGTGGGAGAATTGTTCCTCACGAGCAGTACTTC. Translation gives CASGRIVPHEQYF.

The chain joins TRBV2 to TRBJ2-7; TRBD2 matches 12 bases. CDR1 and CDR2 from the germline V gene are SNHLY and FYNNEI. V trimming: 6 bases; J trimming: 1 base; junction bases outside the gene matches: 4. This CDR3 has 15 residues. This CDR3 reads CASRVLAGGSYEQYF. The CDR3 nucleotides are TGTGCCAGCAGGGTACTAGCGGGGGGTTCCTACGAGCAGTACTTC.

This rearrangement joins TRBV5-6 to TRBJ2-5, with 8 bases lining up with TRBD2. The CDR3 contains 13 residues. Trimming removed 1 base from V and 4 bases from J; junction bases left unmatched: 0. The germline CDR1 and CDR2 sequences are SGHDT and YYEEEE. DNA of the CDR3: TGTGCCAGCAGCTTGACTAGCGGAGAGACCCAGTACTTC. As protein: CASSLTSGETQYF.

The chain combines TRBV2 with TRBJ1-2, with 8 bases fitting TRBD1. CDR1 and CDR2 (germline): SNHLY, FYNNEI. V lost 5 bases and J lost 7; bases outside the gene matches: 9. The CDR3 has 14 residues. This chain's CDR3 is CASSSPSGGRGYTF. CDR3 nucleotide sequence: TGTGCCAGCAGTAGTCCCTCAGGGGGCCGTGGCTACACCTTC.